This T cell receptor beta chain was captured by sequencing in a study of low-dose radiotherapy and immunotherapy resistance in tumors. Overall study context: Doses delivered to Cohort 2 were 1 Gy per fraction every two weeks, amounting to 13 Gy over 26 weeks. The treatment that patients received was intravenous nivolumab 240 mg every two weeks plus ipilimumab 1 mg/kg every six weeks.

Points on this clonotype: A single base is all that separates this from a far larger clone, so a read error is likely.

TRAV- and TRBV-specific primers were used for first-strand cDNA, which covered alpha and beta chains. It was with a constant-region primer and a V-primer adapter that TCRs were amplified over about 19 PCR cycles. TCRdb analysed the reads with MiXCR anew, one entry per CDR3 protein. Among about 64,000 distinct CDR3 sequences listed, 26% were seen once. J lost 7 bases, V lost 6 bases, and 22 bases had no gene match. Per the germline V gene, CDR1 is MNHNS and CDR2 is SASEGT. The CDR3 covers 20 residues. The time point was: before trial treatment. Patients with advanced, tumor-infiltrating lymphocyte-negative solid tumors were eligible.

The chain combines TRBV6-1 with TRBJ2-7, with TRBD2 matching 15 bases. This sequence originates from a male donor with rectosigmoid adenocarcinoma. Material: PBMCs, obtained before treatment. Here the CDR3 reads CASRSRGSGLAGGRYNEQYF. The CDR3 DNA reads TGTGCCAGCAGGTCCAGGGGCTCCGGACTAGCGGGAGGGCGGTACAATGAGCAGTACTTC.